This TCR beta chain derives from a study of T cell responses to AZD1222 COVID-19 vaccine. TCRdb keeps only in-frame clones here, not all; method: immunoSEQ multiplex PCR. This repertoire shows some 150,000 clones, approximately 90% found once; its top ten account for 1.5% to 2%. The CDR3 is made up of 18 amino acids. The germline CDR1 and CDR2 sequences are ENHRY and SYGVKD. After removal of 6 bases from V and 4 bases from J, the junction contained 13 bases not matched to a gene. The TCR was taken from an adult in good health. The specimen was peripheral blood, collected on day 0 of AZD1222 vaccination. The gene calls are TRBV10-3 and TRBJ2-3, with 13 bases identical to TRBD2. The CDR3, as DNA: TGTGCCATCAGGGGGACTAGCGGGACGGGCTTTGAGGCAGATACGCAGTATTTT. It codes for CAIRGTSGTGFEADTQYF.